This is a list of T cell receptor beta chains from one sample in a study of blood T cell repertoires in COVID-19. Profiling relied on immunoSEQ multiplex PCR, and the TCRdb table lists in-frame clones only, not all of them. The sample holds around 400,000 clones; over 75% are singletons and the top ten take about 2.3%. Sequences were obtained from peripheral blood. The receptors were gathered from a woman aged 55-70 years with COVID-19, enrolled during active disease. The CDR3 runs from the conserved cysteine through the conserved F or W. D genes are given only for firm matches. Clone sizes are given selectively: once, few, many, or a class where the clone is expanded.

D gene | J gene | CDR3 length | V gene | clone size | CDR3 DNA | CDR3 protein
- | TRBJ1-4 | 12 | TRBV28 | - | TGTGCCAGCAGTTTTTTAGGGGGAAAACTGTTTTTT | CASSFLGGKLFF
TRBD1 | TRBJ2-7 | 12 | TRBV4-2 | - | TGTGCCAGCAGCCCGGCAGGGGGCGAGCAGTACTTC | CASSPAGGEQYF
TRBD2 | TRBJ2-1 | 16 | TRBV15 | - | TGTGCCACCAGCAGCCGCCAGCGGGGGTCGTACAATGAGCAGTTCTTC | CATSSRQRGSYNEQFF
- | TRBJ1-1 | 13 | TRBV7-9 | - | TGTGCCAGCAACTACGGTACCAACGCTGAAGCTTTCTTT | CASNYGTNAEAFF
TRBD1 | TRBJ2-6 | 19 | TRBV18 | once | TGTGCCAGCTCACCACTTTTGGGACAGGGAGAATCTGGGGCCAACGTCCTGACTTTC | CASSPLLGQGESGANVLTF
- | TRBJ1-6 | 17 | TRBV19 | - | TGTGCCAGTAGTCTCGCGCTGGCGGGATCCTATAATTCACCCCTCCACTTT | CASSLALAGSYNSPLHF
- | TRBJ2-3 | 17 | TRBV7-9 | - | TGTGCCAGCAGTGGCCGGGCCGGGGGAATAGCATCAGATACGCAGTATTTT | CASSGRAGGIASDTQYF
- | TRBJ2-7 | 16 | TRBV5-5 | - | TGTGCCAGCAGCTTGAATGCGGGGCCGATTCTGCGCGAGCAGTACTTC | CASSLNAGPILREQYF
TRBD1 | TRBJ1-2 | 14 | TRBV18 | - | TGTGCCAGCTCATCCCGGGACAGGGGTCGTGGCTACACCTTC | CASSSRDRGRGYTF
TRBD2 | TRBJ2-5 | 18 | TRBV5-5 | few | TGTGCCAGCAGCTCTGATGTGTGGGGGACTAGGGCGGGAGAGACCCAGTACTTC | CASSSDVWGTRAGETQYF
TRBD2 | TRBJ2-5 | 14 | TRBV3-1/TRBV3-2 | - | TGTGCCAGCAGCCTGCGGGGGGCGTCAGAGACCCAGTACTTC | CASSLRGASETQYF
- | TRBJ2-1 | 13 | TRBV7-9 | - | TGTGCCAGCCGTCGGGACTGGGACAATGAGCAGTTCTTC | CASRRDWDNEQFF
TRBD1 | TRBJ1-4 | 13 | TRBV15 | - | TGTGCCACTAGGACAGGGATGAATGAAAAACTGTTTTTT | CATRTGMNEKLFF
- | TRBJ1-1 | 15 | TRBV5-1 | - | TGCGCCAGCAGCTTGGAGCCAGGGATGAACACTGAAGCTTTCTTT | CASSLEPGMNTEAFF
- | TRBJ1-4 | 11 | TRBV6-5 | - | TGTGCCAGCAGCATCGATGAGGGACTGTTTTTT | CASSIDEGLFF
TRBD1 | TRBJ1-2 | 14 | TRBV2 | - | TGTGCCAGCAGTGCACAGGGGGCTAACTATGGCTACACCTTC | CASSAQGANYGYTF
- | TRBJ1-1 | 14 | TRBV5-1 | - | TGCGCCAGCAGCTTGGAGTCGGGTGCCAACGGGGCTTTCTTT | CASSLESGANGAFF
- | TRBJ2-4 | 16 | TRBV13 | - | TGTGCCAGCAGCTTAGGCAGGGCCCTAGCCAAAAACATTCAGTACTTC | CASSLGRALAKNIQYF
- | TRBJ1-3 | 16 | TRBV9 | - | TGTGCCAGCAGCGTATCAGGACAGAGCTCTGGAAACACCATATATTTT | CASSVSGQSSGNTIYF
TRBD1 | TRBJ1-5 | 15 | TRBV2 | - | TGTGCCAGCAGTGAAGACAGGGGGCCCCATCAGCCCCAGCATTTT | CASSEDRGPHQPQHF
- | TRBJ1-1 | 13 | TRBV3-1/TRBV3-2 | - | TGTGCCAGCAGCCAAGACATGAACACTGAAGCTTTCTTT | CASSQDMNTEAFF
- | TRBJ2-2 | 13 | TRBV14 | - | TGTGCCAGCAGCCAAGGACTATGGGGGGAGCTGTTTTTT | CASSQGLWGELFF
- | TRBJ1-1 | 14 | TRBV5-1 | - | TGCGCCAGCAGCTTGGATGCGGGGATCACTGAAGCTTTCTTT | CASSLDAGITEAFF
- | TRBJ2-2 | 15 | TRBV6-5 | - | TGTGCCAGCAGTCTACAGACCATGGTGTACGGGGAGCTGTTTTTT | CASSLQTMVYGELFF
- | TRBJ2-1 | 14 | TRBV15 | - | TGTGCCACCAGCAGAGGTGGTTCTCCGGTGGAGCAGTTCTTC | CATSRGGSPVEQFF
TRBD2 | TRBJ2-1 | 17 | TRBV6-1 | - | TGTGCCAGCAGTGAAGCCAGCGGGGGGGCCTTTGGCAATGAGCAGTTCTTC | CASSEASGGAFGNEQFF
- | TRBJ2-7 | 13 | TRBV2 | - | TGTGCCAGCAGCCGGACCCAGGGCGTCGAGCAGTACTTC | CASSRTQGVEQYF
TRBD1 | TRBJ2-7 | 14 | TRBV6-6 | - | TGTGCCAGCAAATCAAGTAGACAGGGTCTCGAGCAGTACTTC | CASKSSRQGLEQYF
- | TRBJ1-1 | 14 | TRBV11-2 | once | TGTGCCAGCAGCTTAGCACTGGTTAAGACTGAAGCTTTCTTT | CASSLALVKTEAFF
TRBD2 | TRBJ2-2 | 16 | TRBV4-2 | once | TGTGCCAGCAGCCCGAGAAGGGAGGGGAACACCGGGGAGCTGTTTTTT | CASSPRREGNTGELFF
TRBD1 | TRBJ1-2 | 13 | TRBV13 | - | TGTGCCAGCAGCGGACAGGGAAACTATGGCTACACCTTC | CASSGQGNYGYTF
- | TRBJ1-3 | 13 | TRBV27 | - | TGTGCCAGCTCGTACAGGGCCGGAAACACCATATATTTT | CASSYRAGNTIYF
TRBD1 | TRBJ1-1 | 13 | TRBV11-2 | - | TGTGCCAGCAGCCGGGACAGGGCCACTGAAGCTTTCTTT | CASSRDRATEAFF
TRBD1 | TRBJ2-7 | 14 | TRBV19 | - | TGTGCCAGTAGTACGCCGGGACAGGGTGTCGAGCAGTACTTC | CASSTPGQGVEQYF
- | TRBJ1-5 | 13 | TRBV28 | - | TGTGCCAGCAGTTTTGGGTCAGGTCAGCCCCAGCATTTT | CASSFGSGQPQHF
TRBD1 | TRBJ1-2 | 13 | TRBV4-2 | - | TGTGCCAGCAGCTCGACAGGGCCTGCTGGCTACACCTTC | CASSSTGPAGYTF
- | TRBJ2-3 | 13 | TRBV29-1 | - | TGCAGCGTTGCTTCCTCAGGGGTAGATACGCAGTATTTT | CSVASSGVDTQYF
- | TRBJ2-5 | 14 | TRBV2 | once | TGTGCCAGCAGTCCCCAGGGAACGAAAGAGACCCAGTACTTC | CASSPQGTKETQYF
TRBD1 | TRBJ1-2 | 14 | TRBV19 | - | TGTGCCAGTAGTCGCGGACAGGGGAGCTATGGCTACACCTTC | CASSRGQGSYGYTF
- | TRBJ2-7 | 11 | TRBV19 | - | TGTGCCAGTAGTATCGTCGGCGAGCAGTACTTC | CASSIVGEQYF
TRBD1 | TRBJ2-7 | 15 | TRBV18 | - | TGTGCCAGCTCATTGGACAGGGTCGGGACCTACGAGCAGTACTTC | CASSLDRVGTYEQYF
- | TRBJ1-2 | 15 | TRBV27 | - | TGTGCCAGCAGGCTAGGACAGAGCCAGCCCTATGGCTACACCTTC | CASRLGQSQPYGYTF
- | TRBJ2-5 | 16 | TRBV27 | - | TGTGCCAGCAGTTTACTAAAGGGGGGGCCCCAAGAGACCCAGTACTTC | CASSLLKGGPQETQYF
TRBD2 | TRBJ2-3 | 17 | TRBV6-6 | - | TGTGCCAGCAGTCCCATTCGACGGCTAGCGGGGGGCTATACGCAGTATTTT | CASSPIRRLAGGYTQYF